This T cell receptor (beta chain) was captured by sequencing in a study of T-cell reconstitution after alpha-beta-depleted transplantation in children. Study observations and caveats: By about two months after transplant, alpha-beta T cells reportedly arose from several hundred graft clones that had expanded. T-cell numbers and diversity, one year after transplant, stemmed largely from T cells that were newly produced. After transplant, high TCRbeta diversity at day 60 in some patients arose from surviving recipient T cells and thymic progenitors.

A word on this clonotype: Its cognate antigen is unknown.

The germline V and J ends were trimmed by 0 bases and 3 bases, with 15 bases remaining between them. The CDR3 loop spans 16 amino acids. Germline CDR1 and CDR2: SGHTS and YDEGEE. Unique molecular identifiers featured in how the TCRbeta library was prepared. One entry per CDR3 protein results from TCRdb running MiXCR on the PCR reads. The sample consists of roughly 100,000 distinct CDR3 sequences, around 7% of them appearing once. The sequence was collected from a boy younger than 10 with acute lymphoblastic leukemia, due to receive a stem cell transplant. The source was PBMCs, collected before TCRalphabeta/CD19-depleted stem cell transplant. The gene calls are TRBV5-8 and TRBJ2-5; D may correspond to TRBD1 or TRBD2 (5 bases each). CDR3 protein: CASSLGDGDVKETQYF. The CDR3 DNA follows: TGTGCCAGCAGCTTGGGCGACGGGGACGTCAAAGAGACCCAGTACTTC. Based on the CDR3 plus reference TRBV5-8 and TRBJ2-5, the full variable domain is EAGVTQSPTHLIKTRGQQATLRCSPISGHTSVYWYQQALGLGLQFLLWYDEGEERNRGNFPPRFSGRQFPNYSSELNVNALELEDSALYLCASSLGDGDVKETQYFGPGTRLLVL.